The 24 T cell receptor beta chains given below trace back to one sample, sequenced in a study of blood T cell repertoires in COVID-19. The repertoire was sequenced with immunoSEQ multiplex PCR; TCRdb's copy has only in-frame clones and lacks some. The sample includes 300,000 to 450,000 clones, 88% of them seen just once. Sequenced sample: PBMCs or T cells enriched from blood (not recorded which). The receptors come from a woman aged 25-40 years who had been exposed to COVID-19.

J is TRBJ2-7 and V is TRBV15, with D uncertain. Trimming cost V 0 bases and J 5 bases, with 11 bases left between them. The CDR3 sequence is 14 residues long. Germline V gives CDR1 LNHNV, CDR2 YYDKDF (reference sequence). For the CDR3, the DNA is TGTGCCACCAGCAGAGATCTGGCCCTCGACGAGCAGTACTTC. This encodes CATSRDLALDEQYF.

The rearrangement links TRBV3-1 (or the pseudogene TRBV3-2) to TRBJ2-6, with a possible D match to TRBD1 (6 bases). This CDR3 comprises 20 residues. CDR1 and CDR2 (germline): LGHDT, YNNKEL (reference sequence). The ends were cut back, 2 bases at V and 0 bases at J, with 20 bases in the middle. The CDR3 DNA is TGTGCCAGCAGCCAAAGTTTAGGGGGAGTAGCAAACTCTGGGGCCAACGTCCTGACTTTC. Protein product: CASSQSLGGVANSGANVLTF.

The V and J genes are TRBV7-3 and TRBJ2-5; 9 positions match TRBD2. Trimming removed 2 bases from V and 4 bases from J; junction bases left unmatched: 11. The CDR3 is 17 amino acids. Germline loops: CDR1 SGHTA, CDR2 FQGTGA. The CDR3 here is CASSLVRGREGLETQYF. As DNA, the CDR3 is TGTGCCAGCAGCTTAGTTAGGGGGCGGGAGGGCCTAGAGACCCAGTACTTC.

The CDR3, as DNA: TGCAGCGTTGCGAGACTATTGGATGACGAGCAGTACTTC. This encodes CSVARLLDDEQYF. J is TRBJ2-7 and V is TRBV29-1; maybe TRBD2 (5 bases). The CDR3 runs 13 residues. Per germline, CDR1 SQVTM and CDR2 ANQGSEA. V dropped 4 bases and J dropped 5 bases, with 15 bases sitting between them.

This clone has just a few counts. This rearrangement joins TRBV27 to TRBJ2-2; 8 nucleotides line up with TRBD1. Germline loops: CDR1 MNHEY, CDR2 SMNVEV (reference sequence). The V gene end was trimmed by 6 bases and the J gene end by 5 bases; junction bases not matched to a gene: 5. This CDR3 spans 14 amino acids. The CDR3 region is CASSRTGFTGELFF. Written as DNA, the CDR3 is TGTGCCAGCAGCCGGACAGGGTTTACCGGGGAGCTGTTTTTT.

CDR3: CSAGQVLNTEAFF. The CDR3 nucleotides are TGCAGCGCCGGACAGGTTCTGAACACTGAAGCTTTCTTT. The chain carries TRBV29-1 and TRBJ1-1; 7 bases match TRBD1. The length of the CDR3 is 13 residues. From germline, CDR1 is SQVTM and CDR2 ANQGSEA. Trimming removed 7 bases from V and 0 bases from J; junction bases left unmatched: 5.

The gene calls are TRBV29-1 and TRBJ1-2; D remains unclear. Trimming shortened V by 4 bases and J by 4 bases, and 10 bases separated the two germline ends. CDR1 is SQVTM and CDR2 is ANQGSEA in the germline V gene. The CDR3 runs 12 residues. The chain's CDR3 is CSVVHRPYGYTF. CDR3 bases: TGCAGCGTTGTTCACAGACCCTATGGCTACACCTTC.

The chain is built from TRBV11-3 and TRBJ2-7; 11 nucleotides line up with TRBD2. Looked up from germline, CDR1 is SGHNT and CDR2 is YENEEA. The CDR3 is 14 amino acids. Germline trimming cut 1 base from V and 4 bases from J; bases unmatched to any gene: 0. CDR3 region: CASSLGLAGYEQYF. For the CDR3, the DNA is TGTGCCAGCAGCTTAGGACTAGCGGGATACGAGCAGTACTTC. Drawing the rest from reference TRBV11-3 and TRBJ2-7, the complete variable domain is EAGVVQSPRYKIIEKKQPVAFWCNPISGHNTLYWYLQNLGQGPELLIRYENEEAVDDSQLPKDRFSAERLKGVDSTLKIQPAELGDSAVYLCASSLGLAGYEQYFGPGTRLTVT.

Here the CDR3 DNA reads TGTGCCAGCAGCTTAACCGCCCCTAGCGGGAACCACAATGAGCAGTTCTTC. It is translated as CASSLTAPSGNHNEQFF. This chain uses TRBV7-3 with TRBJ2-1; 9 bases align to TRBD2. This CDR3 has 17 amino acids. Germline V gives CDR1 SGHTA, CDR2 FQGTGA. V gave up 0 bases and J gave up 5 bases; unmatched junction bases: 8.

A few counts support this clone. The rearrangement links TRBV27 to TRBJ2-5; 7 bases agree with TRBD1. The CDR3 runs 15 residues. CDR1 is MNHEY, CDR2 SMNVEV, per germline (reference sequence). V gave up 5 bases and J gave up 4 bases; unmatched junction bases: 10. The CDR3: CASSQNTGVGETQYF. In DNA form, the CDR3 reads TGTGCCAGCAGTCAAAACACAGGGGTGGGAGAGACCCAGTACTTC.

The rearrangement uses TRBV27 and TRBJ1-2, with 9 bases lining up with TRBD1. The trim removed 6 bases at V and 8 bases at J, leaving 1 base unmatched. The germline gives CDR1 MNHEY, CDR2 SMNVEV (reference sequence). This CDR3 has 11 residues. The CDR3 coding sequence is TGTGCCAGCAGAACAGGGGGCGGCTACACCTTC. This sequence encodes CASRTGGGYTF.

V is TRBV12-3 or TRBV12-4 and J is TRBJ1-1, with unresolved D. This CDR3 is 13 amino acids long. V was pared by 3 bases and J by 7 bases, with 12 bases between. The CDR3 spells CASSFRGPDEAFF. CDR3 sequence (DNA): TGTGCCAGCAGTTTCCGCGGGCCGGATGAAGCTTTCTTT.

This clone is a singleton in its sample. The chain carries TRBV9 and TRBJ2-2; 9 bases agree with TRBD1. The CDR3 totals 16 residues. J lost 7 bases, V lost 4 bases, and 11 bases had no gene match. Germline V gene data show CDR1 as SGDLS and CDR2 as YYNGEE. In DNA, the CDR3 is TGTGCCAGCAGCCCGTCAACAGGGGGCCTAGGCGGGGAGCTGTTTTTT. It encodes CASSPSTGGLGGELFF.

The V call is TRBV18, the J call TRBJ2-7; a possible D gene is TRBD1 (5 bases). This CDR3 has 12 residues. Trimming shortened V by 4 bases and J by 6 bases, and 10 bases separated the two germline ends. CDR1 and CDR2 (germline): KGHSH, LQKENI. CDR3 DNA sequence: TGTGCCAGCTCACTGCAGGGAAGCGAGCAGTACTTC. Translating it yields CASSLQGSEQYF.

This sequence joins TRBV6-5 and TRBJ1-4; tentative D call: TRBD1 (5 bases). The length of the CDR3 is 16 residues. Trimming stripped 0 bases from V and 0 bases from J, with 8 bases between. Germline V CDR1 and CDR2: MNHEY, SVGAGI. CDR3 in amino acids: CASSYSSTATNEKLFF. In nucleotides, the CDR3 is TGTGCCAGCAGTTACTCGTCGACAGCAACTAATGAAAAACTGTTTTTT.

The rearrangement joins TRBV5-1 to TRBJ1-2, with a possible D match to TRBD1 (6 bases). This CDR3 has 15 amino acids. Trimming took 2 bases from V and 2 from J, leaving 13 bases between them. CDR1 is SGHRS and CDR2 is YFSETQ in the germline V gene. This CDR3 is CASSFGGGSNYGYTF. CDR3 DNA sequence: TGCGCCAGCAGCTTCGGCGGGGGCTCGAACTATGGCTACACCTTC.

The V and J genes are TRBV18 and TRBJ2-7; D perhaps matches TRBD1 (5 bases). Between the trimmed V and J ends, which lost 3 bases and 3 bases, there was a span of 18 bases. This CDR3 comprises 16 residues. Germline loops: CDR1 KGHSH, CDR2 LQKENI. The CDR3 region has the DNA TGTGCCAGCTCACCGCAGATAGGCCAGGGCCACTACGAGCAGTACTTC. Translating it yields CASSPQIGQGHYEQYF. Together with reference TRBV18 and TRBJ2-7, the CDR3 gives the full variable domain: NAGVMQNPRHLVRRRGQEARLRCSPMKGHSHVYWYRQLPEEGLKFMVYLQKENIIDESGMPKERFSAEFPKEGPSILRIQQVVRGDSAAYFCASSPQIGQGHYEQYFGPGTRLTVT.

This rearrangement joins TRBV11-2 to TRBJ2-5; D is unresolved. The germline gives CDR1 SGHAT, CDR2 FQNNGV. This CDR3 region has 12 residues. Trimming pared 2 bases from V and 3 bases from J, leaving 4 bases between. The CDR3 DNA follows: TGTGCCAGCAGCTTACCCGAAGAGACCCAGTACTTC. This codes for CASSLPEETQYF. Together with reference TRBV11-2 and TRBJ2-5, the CDR3 gives the full variable domain: EAGVAQSPRYKIIEKRQSVAFWCNPISGHATLYWYQQILGQGPKLLIQFQNNGVVDDSQLPKDRFSAERLKGVDSTLKIQPAKLEDSAVYLCASSLPEETQYFGPGTRLLVL.

The chain links TRBV19 to TRBJ2-7; D is unresolved. The CDR3 contains 14 residues. Germline CDR1 and CDR2: LNHDA and SQIVND (reference sequence). The V end was cut by 3 bases, the J end by 7 bases, with 16 bases between. CDR3 sequence (DNA): TGTGCCAGTAGTATCTCCCCCGGGTCCGGTGAGCAGTACTTC. It is translated as CASSISPGSGEQYF.

The V and J genes are TRBV29-1 and TRBJ1-5; TRBD1 aligns across 7 bases. In germline, CDR1 is SQVTM, CDR2 ANQGSEA. V was pared by 4 bases and J by 5 bases, with 8 bases of the junction left unmatched. CDR3 length equals 14 residues. This CDR3 is CSVGTGRIDQPQHF. CDR3 coding DNA: TGCAGCGTTGGGACAGGCCGGATTGATCAGCCCCAGCATTTT.

The J gene is TRBJ2-1, the V gene TRBV5-4; TRBD2 matches 7 bases. The germline gives CDR1 SGHNT, CDR2 YYREEE (reference sequence). The length of the CDR3 is 16 residues. Trimming cost V 0 bases and J 3 bases; bases outside gene matches: 6. CDR3 protein: CASSLAAGGSYNEQFF. In DNA form, the CDR3 reads TGTGCCAGCAGCTTGGCCGCGGGCGGGAGCTACAATGAGCAGTTCTTC.

The chain joins TRBV19 to TRBJ1-5, with a tentative D call TRBD1 (5 bases). Looked up from germline, CDR1 is LNHDA and CDR2 is SQIVND (reference sequence). The CDR3 spans 14 residues. V lost 3 bases and J lost 3, with 9 bases in between. CDR3: CASSISGINQPQHF. CDR3 in DNA: TGTGCCAGTAGTATCTCAGGGATCAATCAGCCCCAGCATTTT.

V is TRBV19 and J is TRBJ2-3; 9 nucleotides align to TRBD2. V lost 6 bases, J lost 4 bases, and 5 bases stayed unmatched. CDR3 length equals 14 residues. In germline, CDR1 is LNHDA, CDR2 SQIVND (reference sequence). CDR3 nucleotide sequence: TGTGCCAGTAGGTTAGCGGGAGACGCAGATACGCAGTATTTT. It is translated as CASRLAGDADTQYF.

Concerning this clone: The sample carries other DNA sequences with the same CDR3. The chain couples TRBV27 to TRBJ2-1; D gene ambiguous. The CDR3 contains 12 residues. Germline CDR1 reads MNHEY; CDR2 reads SMNVEV (reference sequence). V lost 5 bases and J lost 3, with 5 bases in between. CDR3 nucleotides: TGTGCCAGCAGTCCCAGCTACAATGAGCAGTTCTTC. Encoded protein: CASSPSYNEQFF.